The 16 T cell receptor beta chains listed next were all sequenced from one sample in a study of OX40 agonist ivuxolimab in advanced cancers. Sequencing was performed with immunoSEQ multiplex PCR; in TCRdb, only in-frame clones are kept and a portion is missing. The sample gives 11,000 or so clones, 80% to 90% of which show up once; about 14% is in the top ten. The starting material was CD4+ or CD8+ T cells sorted from blood, obtained in a trial of the OX40 agonist ivuxolimab. The source of these receptors is an adult with an advanced solid tumor such as melanoma, head and neck, liver or kidney cancer.

This chain connects TRBV7-9 to TRBJ2-1, with D possibly being TRBD2 (6 bases). This CDR3 has 17 residues. The V and J ends lost 5 bases and 0 bases respectively, with 17 bases between them. Germline V gives CDR1 SEHNR, CDR2 FQNEAQ (reference sequence). CDR3 protein: CASSKRRGTRSYNEQFF. The CDR3 bases are TGTGCCAGCAGCAAACGGCGCGGGACTCGCTCCTACAATGAGCAGTTCTTC.

This chain uses TRBV5-6 with TRBJ1-2; 9 positions match TRBD1. CDR3 length: 13 residues. Germline trimming cut 5 bases from V and 4 bases from J; bases unmatched to any gene: 3. In germline, CDR1 is SGHDT, CDR2 YYEEEE. In nucleotides, the CDR3 is TGTGCCAGCAGACCGACAGGGGGCTATGGCTACACCTTC. Translating it yields CASRPTGGYGYTF.

The CDR3 DNA is TGCGCCAGCAGAAGAACGGGAAAGAGTAATGAAAAACTGTTTTTT. It translates to CASRRTGKSNEKLFF. The V and J genes are TRBV5-1 and TRBJ1-4; D is unclear. V was trimmed by 5 bases and J by 4 bases, leaving 15 bases between them. The length of the CDR3 is 15 residues. Germline CDR1 reads SGHRS; CDR2 reads YFSETQ.

V is TRBV13 and J is TRBJ2-7, with a tentative D call TRBD1 (6 bases). V lost 4 bases to trimming and J lost 3 bases, with 10 bases between them. In germline, CDR1 is PRHDT, CDR2 FYEKMQ (reference sequence). The CDR3 is made up of 13 amino acids. CDR3 nucleotides: TGTGCCAGCAGCTGGGGACACAGCTACGAGCAGTACTTC. It specifies CASSWGHSYEQYF.

The V call is TRBV9, the J call TRBJ1-1; D gene unclear. The germline V gene encodes CDR1 SGDLS and CDR2 YYNGEE. The CDR3 runs to 13 residues. V lost 4 bases and J lost 4, with 11 bases in between. The CDR3 here is CASSPMGSTEAFF. The CDR3 nucleotides read TGTGCCAGCAGCCCAATGGGGAGCACTGAAGCTTTCTTT.

As to this clone: The junction departs from germline at one end; a sequencing error may be responsible. Other DNA sequences from this sample encode an identical CDR3 as well. The chain carries TRBV4-1 and TRBJ2-7; 8 positions match TRBD2. Germline CDR1 and CDR2: MGHRA and YSYEKL. This CDR3 has 16 residues. The CDR3 DNA is TGTGCCAGCAGCCAAGAGGAAGCGGGGGCCCGCTACGAGCAGTACTTC. It yields the protein CASSQEEAGARYEQYF.

The rearrangement uses TRBV10-3 and TRBJ1-6; a possible D gene is TRBD1 (6 bases). The ends were cut back, 0 bases at V and 11 bases at J, with 14 bases in the middle. The length of the CDR3 is 15 residues. Germline loops: CDR1 ENHRY, CDR2 SYGVKD. The CDR3 nucleotides read TGTGCCATCAGTGAGTCGAGGGGGGAGGATACACCCCTCCACTTT. Amino acid sequence: CAISESRGEDTPLHF.

The genes are TRBV7-9 and TRBJ2-7, with D unresolved. V shed 6 bases and J shed 6 bases, with 15 bases lying between them. The CDR3 extends over 13 amino acids. CDR1 is SEHNR and CDR2 is FQNEAQ in the germline V gene (reference sequence). The CDR3 DNA is TGTGCCAGCAGTCCTGGGTCCTCCCGCGAGCAGTACTTC. Residues: CASSPGSSREQYF.

This chain connects TRBV18 to TRBJ2-1; 10 positions match TRBD2. This CDR3 spans 18 amino acids. Per germline, CDR1 KGHSH and CDR2 LQKENI. The V segment lost 6 bases and the J segment 2 bases; nucleotides outside the gene matches: 13. The CDR3 protein is CASSLTSGAHGPYNEQFF. The CDR3 DNA is TGTGCCAGCTCCCTCACTAGCGGGGCCCACGGCCCCTACAATGAGCAGTTCTTC.

The chain links TRBV14 to TRBJ1-2, with D possibly matching TRBD1 (6 bases). Germline V gene sequence: CDR1 SGHDN, CDR2 FVKESK. CDR3 length: 15 residues. The V end lost 0 bases, the J end lost 4 bases, and 12 bases lay between the germline ends. The CDR3 region has the DNA TGTGCCAGCAGCCAAGAGTCCAGGGGCGGCTATGGCTACACCTTC. Translating it yields CASSQESRGGYGYTF. The whole variable domain, filled in from reference TRBV14 and TRBJ1-2, reads EAGVTQFPSHSVIEKGQTVTLRCDPISGHDNLYWYRRVMGKEIKFLLHFVKESKQDESGMPNNRFLAERTGGTYSTLKVQPAELEDSGVYFCASSQESRGGYGYTFGSGTRLTVV.

The V gene is TRBV4-1, the J gene TRBJ2-7; possible D gene TRBD2, 6 bases. The CDR3 is 17 residues long. V dropped 0 bases and J dropped 3 bases, with 18 bases sitting between them. CDR1 and CDR2 (germline): MGHRA, YSYEKL. CDR3 nucleotides: TGCGCCAGCAGCCAAGATCTTGGGACTTGGGCAAACTACGAGCAGTACTTC. Amino acids: CASSQDLGTWANYEQYF.

J is TRBJ2-7 and V is TRBV7-6, with 9 bases matching TRBD1. The germline V gene encodes CDR1 SGHVS and CDR2 FNYEAQ. The CDR3 loop spans 15 amino acids. V lost 2 bases to trimming and J lost 0 bases; unmatched junction nucleotides: 2. CDR3 in amino acids: CASSLSGQGSYEQYF. DNA for the CDR3: TGTGCCAGCAGCTTATCGGGACAGGGCTCCTACGAGCAGTACTTC.

This clone was detected a few times. The V call is TRBV27, the J call TRBJ1-2; D not certain. V lost 5 bases to trimming and J lost 2 bases, with 15 bases between them. Germline loops: CDR1 MNHEY, CDR2 SMNVEV (reference sequence). This CDR3 spans 15 amino acids. The CDR3 sequence: CASSTTETGNYGYTF. The CDR3 DNA reads TGTGCCAGCAGTACAACTGAAACGGGAAACTATGGCTACACCTTC.

The chain uses TRBV10-3 and TRBJ2-1; perhaps TRBD2 as D (6 bases). The V gene lost 2 bases and the J gene lost 2 bases, with 10 bases spanning the gap. CDR1 is ENHRY and CDR2 is SYGVKD in the germline V gene. This CDR3 is 15 amino acids long. The CDR3 region is CAISERLAPYNEQFF. DNA of the CDR3: TGTGCCATCAGTGAGAGGCTAGCGCCCTACAATGAGCAGTTCTTC.

J is TRBJ2-5 and V is TRBV6-1; the D is unclear. Germline CDR1 reads MNHNS; CDR2 reads SASEGT. This CDR3 spans 15 amino acids. Trimming cost V 1 base and J 0 bases, with 9 bases left between them. The CDR3 DNA reads as TGTGCCAGCAGTGAAGGTGTGGCTTACCAAGAGACCCAGTACTTC. Its translation is CASSEGVAYQETQYF.

This chain uses TRBV5-1 with TRBJ2-7; possibly TRBD2 for D (5 bases). The length of the CDR3 is 15 residues. V was trimmed by 5 bases and J by 2 bases, leaving 17 bases between them. Germline CDR1 and CDR2: SGHRS and YFSETQ. CDR3 loop: CASSPQASPAYEQYF. The CDR3 nucleotides are TGCGCCAGCAGTCCGCAAGCTAGCCCAGCCTACGAGCAGTACTTC. The whole variable domain, remainder taken from reference TRBV5-1 and TRBJ2-7, is KAGVTQTPRYLIKTRGQQVTLSCSPISGHRSVSWYQQTPGQGLQFLFEYFSETQRNKGNFPGRFSGRQFSNSRSEMNVSTLELGDSALYLCASSPQASPAYEQYFGPGTRLTVT.